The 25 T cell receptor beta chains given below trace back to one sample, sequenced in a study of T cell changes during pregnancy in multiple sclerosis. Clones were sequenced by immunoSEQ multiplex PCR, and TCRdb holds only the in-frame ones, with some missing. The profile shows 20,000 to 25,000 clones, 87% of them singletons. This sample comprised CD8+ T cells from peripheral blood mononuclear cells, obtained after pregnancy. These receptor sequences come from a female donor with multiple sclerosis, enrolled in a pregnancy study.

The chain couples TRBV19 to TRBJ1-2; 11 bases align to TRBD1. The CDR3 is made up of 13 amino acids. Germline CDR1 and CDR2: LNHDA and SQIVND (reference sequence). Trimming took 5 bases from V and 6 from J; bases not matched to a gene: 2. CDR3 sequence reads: CASSLGQGDGYTF. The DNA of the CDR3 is TGTGCCAGTAGTCTGGGACAGGGGGATGGCTACACCTTC.

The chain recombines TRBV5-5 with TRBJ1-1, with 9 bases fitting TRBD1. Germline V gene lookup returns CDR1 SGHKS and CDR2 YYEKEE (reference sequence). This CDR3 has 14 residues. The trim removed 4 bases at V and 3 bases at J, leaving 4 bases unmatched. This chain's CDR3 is CASSQQGAYTEAFF. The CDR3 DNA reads TGTGCCAGCAGCCAACAGGGGGCTTACACTGAAGCTTTCTTT.

CDR3 DNA sequence: TGTGCCAGCAGTTTGTACGCCGGGGTGTACGAGCAGTACTTC. This encodes CASSLYAGVYEQYF. This chain joins TRBV27 and TRBJ2-7, with TRBD2 as a possible D gene (5 bases). The CDR3 is made up of 14 amino acids. Germline CDR1 is MNHEY and CDR2 is SMNVEV (reference sequence). The ends were cut back, 3 bases at V and 4 bases at J, with 13 bases in the middle.

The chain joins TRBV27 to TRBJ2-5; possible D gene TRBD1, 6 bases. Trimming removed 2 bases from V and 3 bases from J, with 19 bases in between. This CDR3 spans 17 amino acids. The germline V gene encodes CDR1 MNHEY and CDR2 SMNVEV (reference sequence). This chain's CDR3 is CASSLRRRQGTKETQYF. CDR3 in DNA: TGTGCCAGCAGTTTACGTCGTCGACAAGGGACAAAAGAGACCCAGTACTTC.

The CDR3 is CAWAQGIDTQYF. The CDR3 DNA reads as TGTGCCTGGGCTCAGGGAATAGATACGCAGTATTTT. This sequence joins TRBV30 and TRBJ2-3; possibly TRBD1 for D (5 bases). The germline V and J ends were trimmed by 5 bases and 5 bases, with 11 bases remaining between them. Germline V gene data show CDR1 as GTSNPN and CDR2 as SVGIG (reference sequence). The CDR3 contains 12 residues.

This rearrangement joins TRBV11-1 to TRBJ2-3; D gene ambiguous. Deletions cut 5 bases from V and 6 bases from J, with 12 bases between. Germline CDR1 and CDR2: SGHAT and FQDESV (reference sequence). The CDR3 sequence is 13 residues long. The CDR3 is CASSQLSPDTQYF. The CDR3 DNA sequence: TGTGCCAGCAGCCAATTAAGCCCCGATACGCAGTATTTT.

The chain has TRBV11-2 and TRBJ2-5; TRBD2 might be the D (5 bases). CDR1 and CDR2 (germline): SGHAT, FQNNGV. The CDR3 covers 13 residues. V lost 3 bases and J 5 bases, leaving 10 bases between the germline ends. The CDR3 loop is CASSFGLTETQYF. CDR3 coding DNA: TGTGCCAGCAGCTTCGGACTGACGGAGACCCAGTACTTC.

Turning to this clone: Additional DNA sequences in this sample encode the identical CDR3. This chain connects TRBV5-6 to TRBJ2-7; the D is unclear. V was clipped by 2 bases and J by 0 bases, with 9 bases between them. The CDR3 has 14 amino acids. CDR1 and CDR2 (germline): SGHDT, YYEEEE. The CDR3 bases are TGTGCCAGCAGCTTAGGAGCACGCTCCTACGAGCAGTACTTC. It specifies CASSLGARSYEQYF.

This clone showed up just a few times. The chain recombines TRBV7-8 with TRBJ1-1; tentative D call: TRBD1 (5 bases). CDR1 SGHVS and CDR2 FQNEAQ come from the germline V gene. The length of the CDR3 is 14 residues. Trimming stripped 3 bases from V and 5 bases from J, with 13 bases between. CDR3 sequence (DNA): TGTGCCAGCAGCTTCCAGGGCGGGAATACTGAAGCTTTCTTT. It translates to CASSFQGGNTEAFF.

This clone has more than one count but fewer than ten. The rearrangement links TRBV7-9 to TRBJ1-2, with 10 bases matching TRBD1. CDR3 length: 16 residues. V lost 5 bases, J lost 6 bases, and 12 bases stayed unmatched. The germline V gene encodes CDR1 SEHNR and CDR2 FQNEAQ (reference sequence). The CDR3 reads CASSLNAGTGVDGYTF. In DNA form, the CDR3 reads TGTGCCAGCAGCCTGAATGCCGGGACAGGGGTAGATGGCTACACCTTC.

CDR3 amino acids: CASSDGIGPQHF. CDR3 bases: TGTGCCAGCAGCGACGGGATCGGGCCCCAGCATTTT. The chain is built from TRBV9 and TRBJ1-5, with D unclear. V dropped 3 bases and J dropped 9 bases, with 10 bases sitting between them. CDR3 length equals 12 residues. Germline V CDR1 and CDR2: SGDLS, YYNGEE.

CDR3 in amino acids: CASSSVPGQGPGVGPGELFF. The CDR3 DNA reads TGTGCCAGCAGTTCGGTCCCGGGACAGGGTCCGGGGGTAGGGCCCGGGGAGCTGTTTTTT. The chain is built from TRBV27 and TRBJ2-2; 9 bases map to TRBD1. Germline V gives CDR1 MNHEY, CDR2 SMNVEV (reference sequence). This CDR3 contains 20 residues. The junction had 21 bases not matched to a gene; V was cut back by 4 bases and J by 6 bases.

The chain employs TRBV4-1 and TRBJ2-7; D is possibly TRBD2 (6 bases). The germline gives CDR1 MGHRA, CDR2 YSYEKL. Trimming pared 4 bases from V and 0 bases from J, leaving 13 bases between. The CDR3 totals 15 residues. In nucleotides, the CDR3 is TGCGCCAGCAGCCTAAAGACAGCGGGCTCCTACGAGCAGTACTTC. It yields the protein CASSLKTAGSYEQYF.

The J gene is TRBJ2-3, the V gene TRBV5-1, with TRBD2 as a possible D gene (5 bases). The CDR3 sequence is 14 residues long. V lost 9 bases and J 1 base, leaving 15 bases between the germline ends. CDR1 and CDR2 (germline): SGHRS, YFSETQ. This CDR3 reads CATDYAPGTDTQYF. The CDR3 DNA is TGCGCCACCGACTATGCCCCGGGCACAGATACGCAGTATTTT.

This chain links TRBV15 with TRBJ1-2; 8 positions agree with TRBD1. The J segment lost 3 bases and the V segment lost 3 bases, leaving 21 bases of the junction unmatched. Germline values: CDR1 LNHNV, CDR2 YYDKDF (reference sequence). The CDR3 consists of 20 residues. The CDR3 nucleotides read TGTGCCACCAGCAGCCCGAATTCATACAGAGGACAGGGCGAGGACTATGGCTACACCTTC. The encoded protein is CATSSPNSYRGQGEDYGYTF.

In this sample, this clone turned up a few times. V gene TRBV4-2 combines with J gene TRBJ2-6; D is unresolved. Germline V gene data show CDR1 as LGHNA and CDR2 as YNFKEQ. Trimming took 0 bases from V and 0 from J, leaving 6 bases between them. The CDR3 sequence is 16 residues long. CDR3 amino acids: CASSQDLGSGANVLTF. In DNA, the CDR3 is TGTGCCAGCAGCCAAGACCTCGGCTCTGGGGCCAACGTCCTGACTTTC.

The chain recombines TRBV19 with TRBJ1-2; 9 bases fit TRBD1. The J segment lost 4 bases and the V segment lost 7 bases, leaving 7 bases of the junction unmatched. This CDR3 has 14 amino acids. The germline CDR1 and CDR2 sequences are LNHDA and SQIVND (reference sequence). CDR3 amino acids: CASTPTGGSYGYTF. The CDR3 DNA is TGTGCCAGTACACCGACAGGGGGAAGCTATGGCTACACCTTC.

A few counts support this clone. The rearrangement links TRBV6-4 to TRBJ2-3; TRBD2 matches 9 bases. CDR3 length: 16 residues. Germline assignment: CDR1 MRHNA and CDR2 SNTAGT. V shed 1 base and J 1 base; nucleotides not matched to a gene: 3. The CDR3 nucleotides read TGTGCCAGCAGTGACTTGGCGGGAGGGGGCACAGATACGCAGTATTTT. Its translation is CASSDLAGGGTDTQYF.

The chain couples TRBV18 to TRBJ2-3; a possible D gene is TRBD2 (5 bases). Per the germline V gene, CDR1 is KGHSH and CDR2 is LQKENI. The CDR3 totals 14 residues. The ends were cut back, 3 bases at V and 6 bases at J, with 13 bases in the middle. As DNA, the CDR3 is TGTGCCAGCTCACCCCCTGAGGGTGCGGATACGCAGTATTTT. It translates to CASSPPEGADTQYF.

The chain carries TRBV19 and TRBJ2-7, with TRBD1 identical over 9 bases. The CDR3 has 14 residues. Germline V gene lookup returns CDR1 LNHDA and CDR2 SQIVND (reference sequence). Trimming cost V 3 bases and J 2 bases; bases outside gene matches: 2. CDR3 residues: CASSIGTGPYEQYF. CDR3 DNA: TGTGCCAGTAGTATCGGGACAGGGCCCTACGAGCAGTACTTC. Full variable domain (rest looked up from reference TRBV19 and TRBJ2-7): DGGITQSPKYLFRKEGQNVTLSCEQNLNHDAMYWYRQDPGQGLRLIYYSQIVNDFQKGDIAEGYSVSREKKESFPLTVTSAQKNPTAFYLCASSIGTGPYEQYFGPGTRLTVT.

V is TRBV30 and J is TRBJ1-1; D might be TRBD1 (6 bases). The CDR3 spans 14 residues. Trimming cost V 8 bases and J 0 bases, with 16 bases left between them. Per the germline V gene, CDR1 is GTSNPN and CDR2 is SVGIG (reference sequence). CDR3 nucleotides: TGTGCCGCCGGCTGGGGGCGGATGAACACTGAAGCTTTCTTT. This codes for CAAGWGRMNTEAFF.

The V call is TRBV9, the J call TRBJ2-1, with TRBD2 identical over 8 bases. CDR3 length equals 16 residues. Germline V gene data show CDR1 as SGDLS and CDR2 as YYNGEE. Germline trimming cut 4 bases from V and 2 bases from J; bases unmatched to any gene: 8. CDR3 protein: CASSLKPGLAYNEQFF. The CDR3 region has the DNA TGTGCCAGCAGCCTAAAGCCGGGACTAGCCTACAATGAGCAGTTCTTC.

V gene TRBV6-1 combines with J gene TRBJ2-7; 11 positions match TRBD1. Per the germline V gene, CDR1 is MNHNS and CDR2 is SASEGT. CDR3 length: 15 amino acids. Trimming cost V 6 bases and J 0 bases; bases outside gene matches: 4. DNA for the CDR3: TGTGCCAGCAGCCTAGGGACAGGGGGCTCCTACGAGCAGTACTTC. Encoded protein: CASSLGTGGSYEQYF.

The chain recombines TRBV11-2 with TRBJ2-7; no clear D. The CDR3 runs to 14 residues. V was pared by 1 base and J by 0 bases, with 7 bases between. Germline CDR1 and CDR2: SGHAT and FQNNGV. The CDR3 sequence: CASSLAPGSYEQYF. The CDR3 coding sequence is TGTGCCAGCAGCTTAGCTCCAGGCTCCTACGAGCAGTACTTC.

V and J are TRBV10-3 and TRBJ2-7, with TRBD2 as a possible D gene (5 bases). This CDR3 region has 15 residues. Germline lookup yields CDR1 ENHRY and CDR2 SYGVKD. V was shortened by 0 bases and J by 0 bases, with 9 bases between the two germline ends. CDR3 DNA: TGTGCCATCAGTGAGTCTGTAGGGAGCTCCTACGAGCAGTACTTC. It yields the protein CAISESVGSSYEQYF.